Listed here are 5 T cell receptor beta chains from one sample, sequenced in a study of radiotherapy plus CTLA-4 blockade in lung cancer (dated by TCRdb to 2017 to 2018). The receptor library was made with the immunoSEQ multiplex PCR assay. Held by TCRdb, this immuneACCESS table contains in-frame sequences only and omits some clones. Under half of the omission traces to an unresolved V gene where checked; the cause of the rest is unknown. This sample lists over 85,000 clones; around 88% were detected once. The ten largest clonotypes hold approximately 5% of the sample. This specimen consisted of peripheral blood, obtained from a patient treated with radiotherapy plus ipilimumab. The source is a human donor with non-small cell lung cancer that progressed on radiotherapy plus ipilimumab.

The count of this clone is one. The rearrangement joins TRBV27 to TRBJ2-1; 7 nucleotides match TRBD2. Germline loops: CDR1 MNHEY, CDR2 SMNVEV (reference sequence). The CDR3 covers 17 residues. The V gene end was trimmed by 5 bases and the J gene end by 5 bases; junction bases not matched to a gene: 15. The CDR3 sequence: CASSRSSQRELNNEQFF. The CDR3 bases are TGTGCCAGCAGTCGATCAAGTCAGCGGGAACTAAACAATGAGCAGTTCTTC.

The V gene is TRBV5-1, the J gene TRBJ2-7; D not resolved. Trimming took 0 bases from V and 1 from J, leaving 17 bases between them. Germline V gene sequence: CDR1 SGHRS, CDR2 YFSETQ. This CDR3 is built from 17 residues. The CDR3 is CASSLAFSRQPSYEQYF. The CDR3 DNA reads TGCGCCAGCAGCTTGGCGTTTTCCAGACAACCATCCTACGAGCAGTACTTC.

The rearrangement uses TRBV29-1 and TRBJ2-3; the D gene is possibly TRBD2 (6 bases). Germline-derived CDR1 and CDR2 are SQVTM and ANQGSEA. V was shortened by 7 bases and J by 2 bases, with 19 bases between the two germline ends. The CDR3 is made up of 15 amino acids. Here the CDR3 DNA reads TGCAGCGGGATGGGAGGCCCTATACTCACAGATACGCAGTATTTT. This encodes CSGMGGPILTDTQYF.

The V call is TRBV29-1, the J call TRBJ1-2, with 7 bases lining up with TRBD1. V lost 6 bases and J lost 4; bases outside the gene matches: 5. Germline V gene lookup returns CDR1 SQVTM and CDR2 ANQGSEA. The CDR3 totals 12 residues. CDR3 sequence (DNA): TGCAGCGTGGGCCGGGACAGCTATGGCTACACCTTC. Translating it yields CSVGRDSYGYTF.

The chain is built from TRBV5-1 and TRBJ2-3; a possible D gene is TRBD1 (5 bases). Deletions cut 2 bases from V and 4 bases from J, with 11 bases between. This CDR3 has 14 residues. The V gene's germline CDR1 is SGHRS and CDR2 YFSETQ. The CDR3 DNA reads TGCGCCAGCAGCTTTCAAGGGGCTGCAGATACGCAGTATTTT. It yields the protein CASSFQGAADTQYF. The full variable domain, in which reference TRBV5-1 and TRBJ2-3 provide the parts outside the CDR3, is KAGVTQTPRYLIKTRGQQVTLSCSPISGHRSVSWYQQTPGQGLQFLFEYFSETQRNKGNFPGRFSGRQFSNSRSEMNVSTLELGDSALYLCASSFQGAADTQYFGPGTRLTVL.